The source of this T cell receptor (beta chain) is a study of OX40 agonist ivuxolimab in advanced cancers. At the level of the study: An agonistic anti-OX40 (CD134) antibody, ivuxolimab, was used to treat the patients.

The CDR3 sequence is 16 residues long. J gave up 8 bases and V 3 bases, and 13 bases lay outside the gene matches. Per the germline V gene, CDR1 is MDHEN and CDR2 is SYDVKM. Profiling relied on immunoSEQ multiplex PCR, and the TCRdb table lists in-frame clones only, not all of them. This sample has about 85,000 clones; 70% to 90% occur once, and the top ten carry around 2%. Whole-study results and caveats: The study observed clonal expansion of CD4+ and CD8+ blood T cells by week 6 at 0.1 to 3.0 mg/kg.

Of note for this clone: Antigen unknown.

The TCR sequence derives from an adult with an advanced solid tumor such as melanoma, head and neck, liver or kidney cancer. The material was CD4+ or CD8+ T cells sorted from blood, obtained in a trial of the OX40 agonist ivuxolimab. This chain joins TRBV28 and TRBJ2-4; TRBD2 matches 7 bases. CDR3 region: CASSFSVRLARDIQYF. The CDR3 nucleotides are TGTGCCAGCAGTTTTAGTGTTCGACTAGCCCGGGACATTCAGTACTTC.